This T cell receptor (beta chain) comes out of a study of regulatory T cells in long-lasting Graves disease. Study observations and caveats: Persistent disease was characterized by preferential usage of TRBV28, TRBJ1-2 and TRBJ2-5. Analyses excluded thyroid tissue, covering peripheral blood alone. Possibly, too few samples lowered accuracy.

With regard to this clonotype: Its target is unknown.

CDR3-region Arm-PCR and iRepertoire HTBI primers produced the TCR beta libraries. Original handling: Analysis of the samples identified around 60 TRBV and 14 TRBJ segments. One entry per CDR3 protein results from TCRdb running MiXCR on the multiplex PCR reads. None of the V and J calls come from the authors' own analysis; TCRdb made them. The sample has approximately 400,000 distinct CDR3 sequences; roughly 16% are singletons. The CDR3 has 16 residues. V was cut by 2 bases and J by 6 bases, with 22 bases left in between. Germline CDR1 is DFQATT and CDR2 is SNEGSKA (reference sequence). Time point here: newly diagnosed GD, antithyroid drugs for less than 3 months. There was RNA extracted from PBMCs, and the TCR library was made from it.

This sequence was found in a female donor with Graves disease. V usage is TRBV20-1 and J usage is TRBJ1-2; D might be TRBD1 (5 bases). This material consisted of peripheral blood mononuclear cells (PBMCs), taken at new diagnosis, from a patient treated with antithyroid drugs. CDR3 sequence reads: CSARSRQLNLDHGYTF. DNA of the CDR3: TGCAGTGCTAGATCTCGACAGCTAAACCTCGACCATGGCTACACCTTC.